The 27 T cell receptor beta chains reported below all come from one sample, sequenced in a study of blood T cell repertoires in COVID-19. Assay used: immunoSEQ multiplex PCR; TCRdb lists only in-frame clones, some missing. The table includes about 180,000 clones, approximately 78% detected once. The specimen was peripheral blood. All receptors come from a woman older than 75 with COVID-19, enrolled during active disease.

The chain recombines TRBV2 with TRBJ2-1, with D perhaps TRBD1 (5 bases). Trimming took 7 bases from V and 5 from J, leaving 18 bases between them. Germline assignment: CDR1 SNHLY and CDR2 FYNNEI. The CDR3 has 15 residues. CDR3 coding DNA: TGTGCCAGCATCAGGTTGGCAGGGATACACAATGAGCAGTTCTTC. This encodes CASIRLAGIHNEQFF.

On this clone itself: A much larger clone lies a single base off, so this may be a read error. The chain carries TRBV12-3 or TRBV12-4 and TRBJ2-1; D is perhaps TRBD2 (5 bases). The V and J ends lost 7 bases and 3 bases respectively, with 7 bases between them. The CDR3 consists of 12 residues. The CDR3 protein is CASTRDYNEQFF. The CDR3 region has the DNA TGTGCCAGCACCCGGGACTACAATGAGCAGTTCTTC.

V usage is TRBV19 and J usage is TRBJ2-7, with 9 bases matching TRBD1. After removal of 10 bases from V and 4 bases from J, the junction contained 5 bases not matched to a gene. This CDR3 contains 12 residues. In germline, CDR1 is LNHDA, CDR2 SQIVND (reference sequence). The DNA for the CDR3 is TGTGCCACGGGACAGGGCGGGTACGAGCAGTACTTC. This gives the protein CATGQGGYEQYF.

This clone has a handful of counts. The rearrangement joins TRBV3-1 (or the pseudogene TRBV3-2) to TRBJ2-1, with 13 bases lining up with TRBD2. The CDR3 length is 14 residues. From germline, CDR1 is LGHDT and CDR2 YNNKEL (reference sequence). Trimming cost V 7 bases and J 7 bases; bases outside gene matches: 4. The CDR3 DNA follows: TGTGCCAGCAAACTAGCGGGGGGGCGAAATGAGCAGTTCTTC. This sequence encodes CASKLAGGRNEQFF.

This clone was detected a few times. The chain has TRBV7-2 and TRBJ2-7; 12 bases are a match to TRBD2. After removal of 5 bases from V and 0 bases from J, the junction contained 11 bases not matched to a gene. Per germline, CDR1 SGHTA and CDR2 FQGNSA. The CDR3 runs to 18 residues. CDR3 amino acids: CASSPRGTSGWSSYEQYF. For the CDR3, the DNA is TGTGCCAGCAGCCCCAGGGGGACTAGCGGGTGGAGCTCCTACGAGCAGTACTTC.

V gene TRBV29-1 combines with J gene TRBJ2-7; TRBD1 is a possible D gene (5 bases). CDR3 length: 13 amino acids. V was cut by 3 bases and J by 4 bases, with 13 bases left in between. Germline lookup yields CDR1 SQVTM and CDR2 ANQGSEA. Written as DNA, the CDR3 is TGCAGCGTTGAGGACACCGACGGTTACGAGCAGTACTTC. Amino acids: CSVEDTDGYEQYF.

This clone was seen only a few times. The chain employs TRBV28 and TRBJ2-2, with 8 positions matching TRBD2. Germline V CDR1 and CDR2: MDHEN, SYDVKM. The CDR3 extends over 16 amino acids. V shed 1 base and J 7 bases; nucleotides not matched to a gene: 8. The CDR3 DNA reads TGTGCCAGCAGTTTATCGGGGGGGCCGATAGGCGGGGAGCTGTTTTTT. This codes for CASSLSGGPIGGELFF.

The chain combines TRBV27 with TRBJ2-7, with D tentatively TRBD2 (5 bases). The germline gives CDR1 MNHEY, CDR2 SMNVEV (reference sequence). The CDR3 totals 15 residues. V was cut by 2 bases and J by 4 bases, with 15 bases left in between. In DNA form, the CDR3 reads TGTGCCAGCAGTTTAAAGGGAGCGAGTGCGTACGAGCAGTACTTC. This translates into CASSLKGASAYEQYF.

The chain recombines TRBV24-1 with TRBJ1-6; D not certain. This CDR3 has 17 amino acids. Germline V CDR1 and CDR2: KGHDR, SFDVKD. V lost 1 base, J lost 0 bases, and 9 bases lay in between. The CDR3 sequence is CATSDFEASSYNSPLHF. The CDR3 DNA reads TGTGCCACCAGTGATTTTGAGGCGAGCTCCTATAATTCACCCCTCCACTTT.

The chain recombines TRBV6-5 with TRBJ1-2; 7 nucleotides line up with TRBD1. Germline V CDR1 and CDR2: MNHEY, SVGAGI. This CDR3 has 14 amino acids. Trimming took 7 bases from V and 5 from J; bases not matched to a gene: 10. The CDR3 DNA reads TGTGCCAGCATTCTCCCCGGGACAGAGTATGGCTACACCTTC. Translated: CASILPGTEYGYTF.

This clone occurred once. The chain is built from TRBV6-1 and TRBJ2-5; D call uncertain. Trimming cost V 1 base and J 7 bases, with 10 bases left between them. CDR1 MNHNS and CDR2 SASEGT come from the germline V gene. The CDR3 runs to 13 residues. CDR3 bases: TGTGCCAGCAGTGAAGTAAGGTGGAGGACCCAGTACTTC. Its translation: CASSEVRWRTQYF.

The chain links TRBV27 to TRBJ2-5; 7 bases line up with TRBD1. The germline V gene encodes CDR1 MNHEY and CDR2 SMNVEV (reference sequence). This CDR3 comprises 16 residues. V lost 5 bases to trimming and J lost 1 base; unmatched junction nucleotides: 10. The CDR3 sequence: CASSPYRGGFQETQYF. The CDR3 DNA is TGTGCCAGCAGTCCCTACAGGGGCGGGTTCCAAGAGACCCAGTACTTC.

The rearrangement joins TRBV10-3 to TRBJ2-7, with D tentatively TRBD1 (6 bases). The CDR3 runs 16 residues. Germline loops: CDR1 ENHRY, CDR2 SYGVKD. V gave up 0 bases and J gave up 0 bases, with 12 bases separating them. In DNA, the CDR3 is TGTGCCATCAGTGAGTCTTTGCGGACAGTCTCCTACGAGCAGTACTTC. The encoded protein is CAISESLRTVSYEQYF.

The table lists this clone with a count of one. This chain joins TRBV11-2 and TRBJ1-1; D remains unclear. CDR1 and CDR2 from the germline V gene are SGHAT and FQNNGV. Trimming pared 0 bases from V and 5 bases from J, leaving 19 bases between. This CDR3 is 17 amino acids long. The CDR3 sequence: CASSLDSPRRVGTEAFF. The CDR3 nucleotides read TGTGCCAGCAGCTTAGATTCCCCGCGGCGGGTTGGGACTGAAGCTTTCTTT. Based on the CDR3 plus reference TRBV11-2 and TRBJ1-1, the full variable domain is EAGVAQSPRYKIIEKRQSVAFWCNPISGHATLYWYQQILGQGPKLLIQFQNNGVVDDSQLPKDRFSAERLKGVDSTLKIQPAKLEDSAVYLCASSLDSPRRVGTEAFFGQGTRLTVV.

The chain carries TRBV6-6 and TRBJ2-7; 8 bases match TRBD2. Germline-derived CDR1 and CDR2 are MNHNY and SVGAGI (reference sequence). The CDR3 consists of 14 residues. The ends lost 5 bases at V and 4 bases at J; junction bases unmatched: 7. The CDR3 is CASSNPGLGYEQYF. The CDR3 DNA is TGTGCCAGCAGTAACCCGGGACTAGGATACGAGCAGTACTTC.

The rearrangement joins TRBV5-1 to TRBJ2-3; 15 positions match TRBD2. The germline V gene has CDR1 SGHRS and CDR2 YFSETQ. After removal of 2 bases from V and 4 bases from J, the junction contained 11 bases not matched to a gene. The CDR3 runs 19 residues. CDR3 amino acids: CASSFGVMGLAGGSDTQYF. The CDR3 DNA follows: TGCGCCAGCAGCTTCGGTGTTATGGGACTAGCGGGAGGCTCAGATACGCAGTATTTT.

The CDR3 DNA is TGTGCCACCAGCAGAGCGGACAGTTGGGGTAGCTCTGGAAACACCATATATTTT. Amino acid sequence: CATSRADSWGSSGNTIYF. The chain joins TRBV15 to TRBJ1-3; weak D call: TRBD1 (6 bases). Germline CDR1 and CDR2: LNHNV and YYDKDF (reference sequence). There are 18 residues in the CDR3. Trimming shortened V by 1 base and J by 0 bases, and 16 bases separated the two germline ends.

This clone was found a few times. CDR3 protein: CASSSYREGDTEAFF. CDR3 coding DNA: TGTGCCAGCAGCTCATACAGGGAGGGGGACACTGAAGCTTTCTTT. The rearrangement joins TRBV11-3 to TRBJ1-1; D might be TRBD1 (6 bases). The V and J ends lost 4 bases and 3 bases respectively, with 15 bases between them. Germline V CDR1 and CDR2: SGHNT, YENEEA. The CDR3 length is 15 residues.

This chain uses TRBV28 with TRBJ2-3, with 8 nucleotides matching TRBD1. The V gene's germline CDR1 is MDHEN and CDR2 SYDVKM. This CDR3 has 15 residues. Trimming removed 5 bases from V and 4 bases from J; junction bases left unmatched: 8. CDR3 sequence (DNA): TGTGCCAGCAGTCGTGGACAGGGATGGGCAGATACGCAGTATTTT. Amino acids: CASSRGQGWADTQYF.

This clone came up a few times. This chain links TRBV28 with TRBJ2-7; 10 nucleotides align to TRBD1. V was pared by 5 bases and J by 3 bases, with 7 bases of the junction left unmatched. From germline, CDR1 is MDHEN and CDR2 SYDVKM. This CDR3 region has 15 residues. In DNA form, the CDR3 reads TGTGCCAGCAGTCCAGAGACAGGGGGCCACTACGAGCAGTACTTC. Protein product: CASSPETGGHYEQYF.

The rearrangement joins TRBV6-5 to TRBJ2-1; no clear D. The CDR3 has 13 amino acids. The V end was cut by 0 bases, the J end by 6 bases, with 6 bases between. The V gene's germline CDR1 is MNHEY and CDR2 SVGAGI. The CDR3 region is CASSYSARNEQFF. The CDR3 nucleotides read TGTGCCAGCAGTTACTCAGCACGCAATGAGCAGTTCTTC.

V and J are TRBV5-1 and TRBJ2-1; no definite D call. Trimming removed 4 bases from V and 5 bases from J, with 25 bases in between. Germline values: CDR1 SGHRS, CDR2 YFSETQ. CDR3 length: 18 amino acids. The CDR3 region is CASSVYARQTRLHNEQFF. Here the CDR3 DNA reads TGCGCCAGCAGCGTCTATGCGAGACAAACGCGCCTTCACAATGAGCAGTTCTTC.

This clone has only one observation. The V and J genes are TRBV24-1 and TRBJ1-2, with 9 nucleotides matching TRBD1. Germline V gives CDR1 KGHDR, CDR2 SFDVKD. With V trimmed by 7 bases and J by 4 bases, 12 bases remained unmatched. The CDR3 sequence is 16 residues long. The CDR3: CATSRSERDRVYGYTF. Here the CDR3 DNA reads TGTGCCACCAGCCGATCTGAGAGGGACAGGGTCTATGGCTACACCTTC.

This clone was seen repeatedly, ten times or more. This chain uses TRBV20-1 with TRBJ1-2; unclear D gene. V shed 6 bases and J shed 8 bases, with 10 bases lying between them. This CDR3 spans 10 amino acids. Germline V gene data show CDR1 as DFQATT and CDR2 as SNEGSKA (reference sequence). CDR3 coding DNA: TGCAGTGCAGGATTGAGGGGCTACACCTTC. Protein product: CSAGLRGYTF.

This clone was seen a single time. The CDR3 DNA reads as TGCGCCAGCAGCTTGCTAGCGGCTAGTGATGAGCAGTTCTTC. This translates into CASSLLAASDEQFF. The chain recombines TRBV5-1 with TRBJ2-1; 7 bases match TRBD2. The CDR3 contains 14 residues. The V gene end was trimmed by 1 base and the J gene end by 8 bases; junction bases not matched to a gene: 6. Germline values: CDR1 SGHRS, CDR2 YFSETQ.

The rearrangement links TRBV19 to TRBJ1-5, with D possibly matching TRBD1 (6 bases). V lost 4 bases to trimming and J lost 5 bases, with 15 bases between them. Germline CDR1 and CDR2: LNHDA and SQIVND (reference sequence). The CDR3 length is 15 residues. The CDR3 region is CASSSLTGPHQPQHF. CDR3 nucleotide sequence: TGTGCCAGTAGTAGCCTTACAGGGCCCCATCAGCCCCAGCATTTT. The entire variable domain, with the rest obtained from reference TRBV19 and TRBJ1-5, is as follows: DGGITQSPKYLFRKEGQNVTLSCEQNLNHDAMYWYRQDPGQGLRLIYYSQIVNDFQKGDIAEGYSVSREKKESFPLTVTSAQKNPTAFYLCASSSLTGPHQPQHFGDGTRLSIL.

V is TRBV10-2 and J is TRBJ2-1, with 11 bases fitting TRBD2. J gave up 4 bases and V 5 bases, and 4 bases lay outside the gene matches. The CDR3 covers 15 residues. Germline values: CDR1 WSHSY, CDR2 SAAADI. The DNA for the CDR3 is TGCGCCAGCAGTAGATTAGCGGGAGGGTACAATGAGCAGTTCTTC. Protein sequence: CASSRLAGGYNEQFF.